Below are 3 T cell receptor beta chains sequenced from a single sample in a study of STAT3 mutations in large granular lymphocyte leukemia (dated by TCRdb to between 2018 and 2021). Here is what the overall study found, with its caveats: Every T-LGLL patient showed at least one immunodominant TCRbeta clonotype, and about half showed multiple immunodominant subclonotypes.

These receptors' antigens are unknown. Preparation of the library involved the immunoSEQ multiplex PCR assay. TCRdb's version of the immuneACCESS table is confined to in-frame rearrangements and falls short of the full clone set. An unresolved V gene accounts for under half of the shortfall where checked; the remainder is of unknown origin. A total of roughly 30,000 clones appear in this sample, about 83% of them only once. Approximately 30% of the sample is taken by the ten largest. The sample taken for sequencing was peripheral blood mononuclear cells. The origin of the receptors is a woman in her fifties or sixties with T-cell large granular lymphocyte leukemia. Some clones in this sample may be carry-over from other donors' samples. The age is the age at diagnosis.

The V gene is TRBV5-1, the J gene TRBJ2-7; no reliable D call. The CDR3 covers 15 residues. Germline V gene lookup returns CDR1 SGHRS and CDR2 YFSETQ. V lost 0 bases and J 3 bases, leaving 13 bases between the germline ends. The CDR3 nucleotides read TGCGCCAGCAGCTTGGCCCCCGGGCTCAGCTACGAGCAGTACTTC. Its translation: CASSLAPGLSYEQYF.

The CDR3 reads CASSQNGPIYEQYF. The DNA for the CDR3 is TGTGCCAGCTCACAAAACGGACCCATCTACGAGCAGTACTTC. The genes are TRBV18 and TRBJ2-7; no clear D gene. The germline CDR1 and CDR2 sequences are KGHSH and LQKENI. Trimming took 4 bases from V and 3 from J, leaving 13 bases between them. The CDR3 totals 14 residues.

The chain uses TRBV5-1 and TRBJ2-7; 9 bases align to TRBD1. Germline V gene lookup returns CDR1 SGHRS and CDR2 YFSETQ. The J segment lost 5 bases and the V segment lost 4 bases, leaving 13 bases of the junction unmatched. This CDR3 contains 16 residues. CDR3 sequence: CASSQRSGTGYNEQYF. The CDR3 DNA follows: TGCGCCAGCAGCCAGAGGTCCGGGACAGGGTATAACGAGCAGTACTTC.